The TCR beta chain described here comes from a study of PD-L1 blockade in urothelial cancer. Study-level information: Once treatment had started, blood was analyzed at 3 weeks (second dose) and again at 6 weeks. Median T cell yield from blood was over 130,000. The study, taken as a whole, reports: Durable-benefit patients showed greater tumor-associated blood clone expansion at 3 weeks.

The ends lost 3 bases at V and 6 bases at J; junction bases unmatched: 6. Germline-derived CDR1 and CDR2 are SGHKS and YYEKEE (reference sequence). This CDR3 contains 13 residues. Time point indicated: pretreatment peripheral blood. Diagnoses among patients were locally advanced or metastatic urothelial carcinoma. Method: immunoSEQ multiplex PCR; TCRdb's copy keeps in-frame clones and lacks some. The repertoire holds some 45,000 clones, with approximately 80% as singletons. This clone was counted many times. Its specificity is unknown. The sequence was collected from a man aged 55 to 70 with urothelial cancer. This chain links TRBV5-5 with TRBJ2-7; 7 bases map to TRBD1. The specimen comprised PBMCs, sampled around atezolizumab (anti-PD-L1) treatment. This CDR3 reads CASSSGTASEQYF. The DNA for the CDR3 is TGTGCCAGCAGCTCGGGGACAGCTTCCGAGCAGTACTTC.